These 30 T cell receptor beta chains came from one sample sequenced in a study of blood T cells in healthy people across ages. Together with a sample-barcoded 5' primer, a J-beta primer mix was included in a second PCR lasting roughly 6 to 12 cycles. TCRdb reanalysed the 5' RACE reads using MiXCR and keeps one entry per CDR3 protein. Here the sample spans about 1.4 million distinct CDR3 sequences, 55% to 75% being singletons. Sequenced material: blood. The source of these receptors is a man in his late teens or twenties in good health.

The genes are TRBV29-1 and TRBJ2-2, with unresolved D. Deletions cut 5 bases from V and 2 bases from J, with 6 bases between. The CDR3 has 12 amino acids. Germline V gives CDR1 SQVTM, CDR2 ANQGSEA. The CDR3 DNA sequence: TGCAGCGTTAACCGCAACACCGGGGAGCTGTTTTTT. It encodes CSVNRNTGELFF.

The chain carries TRBV20-1 and TRBJ1-1; unclear D gene. The CDR3 spans 11 residues. Germline V gene data show CDR1 as DFQATT and CDR2 as SNEGSKA (reference sequence). With 5 bases removed from V and 12 bases from J, the gap between germline ends came to 16 bases. CDR3: CSALNSLATFF. In DNA form, the CDR3 reads TGCAGTGCTCTCAACTCCCTAGCTACTTTCTTT.

The chain links TRBV20-1 to TRBJ2-4; TRBD2 matches at 14 bases. The DNA end lines up better with TRBJ2-7; the J call may be wrong. Germline CDR1 DFQATT, CDR2 SNEGSKA (reference sequence). The CDR3 spans 16 residues. The CDR3 DNA is TGCAGTGCTAGAGGGGGACTAGCGGGGGTCTTCTACGAGCAGTACTTC. Residues: CSARGGLAGVFYEQYF.

The chain uses TRBV4-1 and TRBJ2-4; 10 nucleotides match TRBD1. This CDR3 comprises 18 residues. V lost 5 bases, J lost 1 base, and 11 bases stayed unmatched. CDR1 and CDR2 from the germline V gene are MGHRA and YSYEKL. In DNA, the CDR3 is TGCGCCAGCAGCTACCGACAGGGGGCGGTTTTGGCCAAAAACATTCAGTACTTC. This translates into CASSYRQGAVLAKNIQYF.

As regards this clonotype: A single base separates this from a much larger clone, so it may be a read error. V is TRBV14 and J is TRBJ1-2; D uncertain. The germline V gene has CDR1 SGHDN and CDR2 FVKESK. The CDR3 loop spans 14 amino acids. CDR3 in DNA: TGTGCCAGCAGCCGAGTAGGGTCTAACTATGGCTGCACCTTC. Residues: CASSRVGSNYGCTF.

J is TRBJ2-5 and V is TRBV5-1; D not resolved. The CDR3 contains 14 residues. The V end was cut by 2 bases, the J end by 3 bases, with 11 bases between. The germline V gene has CDR1 SGHRS and CDR2 YFSETQ. The CDR3 sequence is CASSLQGGEETQYF. The CDR3 nucleotides read TGCGCCAGCAGCTTACAAGGCGGAGAAGAGACCCAGTACTTC. Drawing the rest from reference TRBV5-1 and TRBJ2-5, the complete variable domain is KAGVTQTPRYLIKTRGQQVTLSCSPISGHRSVSWYQQTPGQGLQFLFEYFSETQRNKGNFPGRFSGRQFSNSRSEMNVSTLELGDSALYLCASSLQGGEETQYFGPGTRLLVL.

This chain joins TRBV3-1 and TRBJ2-4; 8 bases line up with TRBD2. The J call may not be correct, given that the DNA end is closer to TRBJ2-7. This CDR3 spans 13 amino acids. CDR1 is LGHDT, CDR2 YNNKEL, per germline (reference sequence). CDR3 loop: CASNSRLAYEQYF. In DNA, the CDR3 is TGTGCCAGCAACTCGAGACTAGCGTACGAGCAGTACTTC.

This clonotype was detected a few times. The chain joins TRBV27 to TRBJ2-5, with a possible D match to TRBD1 (6 bases). Per germline, CDR1 MNHEY and CDR2 SMNVEV (reference sequence). The CDR3 covers 17 residues. The germline V and J ends were trimmed by 6 bases and 2 bases, with 22 bases remaining between them. This chain's CDR3 is CASRKQNGQLEQETQYF. The CDR3 nucleotides read TGTGCCAGCAGAAAACAGAATGGACAGCTAGAGCAAGAGACCCAGTACTTC.

The rearrangement joins TRBV25-1 to TRBJ2-4, with D perhaps TRBD2 (6 bases). The last part of the DNA fits TRBJ2-7 better; the J call may be wrong. Germline V CDR1 and CDR2: MGHDK, SYGVNS. The CDR3 has 13 residues. The CDR3 region has the DNA TGTGCCAGCAGGGGTGGCGGGAACTACGAGCAGTACTTC. This encodes CASRGGGNYEQYF.

This clonotype has a handful of counts. Here the CDR3 reads CASSFGRVNQPQHF. CDR3 DNA: TGTGCCAGCAGCTTCGGCAGGGTTAATCAGCCCCAGCATTTT. The chain has TRBV5-6 and TRBJ1-5; maybe TRBD1 (5 bases). CDR3 length: 14 residues. V was shortened by 2 bases and J by 4 bases, with 10 bases between the two germline ends. CDR1 is SGHDT, CDR2 YYEEEE, per germline.

The chain combines TRBV5-4 with TRBJ1-2, with 9 bases lining up with TRBD1. Trimming took 0 bases from V and 7 from J; bases not matched to a gene: 7. The CDR3 has 15 amino acids. Per germline, CDR1 SGHNT and CDR2 YYREEE (reference sequence). DNA for the CDR3: TGTGCCAGCAGCTTGGCTGGACAGGGGACGACTGGCTACACCTTC. This codes for CASSLAGQGTTGYTF.

This clonotype turned up a few times. An end of the junction does not agree with germline; a read error may underlie this. J is TRBJ2-1 and V is TRBV4-2, with TRBD2 matching over 11 bases. Germline V gene lookup returns CDR1 LGHNA and CDR2 YNFKEQ. This CDR3 comprises 17 residues. CDR3 region: CASSISSLGSGRGEQFF. CDR3 bases: TGTGCCAGCTCGATTTCCTCGCTCGGTAGCGGGAGGGGTGAGCAGTTCTTT.

This clonotype showed up just a few times. V is TRBV10-2 and J is TRBJ2-3; a weak D match, TRBD1 (5 bases). V dropped 8 bases and J dropped 1 base, with 13 bases sitting between them. CDR3 length equals 14 residues. Germline V lookup: CDR1 WSHSY, CDR2 SAAADI. The chain's CDR3 is CASGDSRGTDTQYF. DNA of the CDR3: TGCGCCAGCGGAGATAGCAGGGGCACAGATACGCAGTATTTT.

The V gene is TRBV28, the J gene TRBJ2-7; D is possibly TRBD1 (5 bases). The J call may be wrong; the DNA end is better matched by TRBJ2-5. This CDR3 is 14 amino acids long. The V gene's germline CDR1 is MDHEN and CDR2 SYDVKM. The CDR3 loop reads CASSLPGWVGTQYF. In DNA, the CDR3 is TGTGCCAGCAGTTTACCAGGGTGGGTGGGGACCCAGTACTTC.

The chain joins TRBV4-3 to TRBJ2-5; possible D gene TRBD1, 6 bases. The DNA end is a closer match to TRBJ2-7, so the J assignment may be wrong. Germline V gene data show CDR1 as LGHNA and CDR2 as YSLEER. This CDR3 contains 15 residues. The CDR3 DNA sequence: TGCGCCAGCAGCCAAAAGGACAGCCCAGGCTACGAGCAGTACTTC. This gives the protein CASSQKDSPGYEQYF.

The chain combines TRBV27 with TRBJ2-4; 8 bases fit TRBD1. Unmatched junction bases numbered 16, after V lost 5 bases and J lost 13 bases. This CDR3 is 15 amino acids long. CDR1 and CDR2 from the germline V gene are MNHEY and SMNVEV (reference sequence). The CDR3 region is CASSQFGQGPWEQYF. In DNA form, the CDR3 reads TGTGCCAGCAGTCAATTCGGACAGGGACCCTGGGAGCAGTACTTC.

The chain has TRBV6-1 and TRBJ1-4; TRBD1 matches at 10 bases. This CDR3 region has 16 residues. Germline values: CDR1 MNHNS, CDR2 SASEGT. V trimming: 4 bases; J trimming: 1 base; junction bases outside the gene matches: 3. CDR3 sequence (DNA): TGTGCCAGCAGTGGACAGGGGGCTGGAACTAATGAAAAACTGTTTTTT. This translates into CASSGQGAGTNEKLFF.

This clonotype has a handful of counts. J is TRBJ2-7 and V is TRBV4-1, with D possibly TRBD1 on 6 matching bases. The CDR3 runs 15 residues. V lost 4 bases and J 2 bases, leaving 15 bases between the germline ends. Germline CDR1 MGHRA, CDR2 YSYEKL. The CDR3 sequence is CASSLRTDKTYEQYF. In nucleotides, the CDR3 is TGCGCCAGCAGCCTTAGGACAGACAAAACCTACGAGCAGTACTTC.

The chain employs TRBV5-1 and TRBJ1-1; weak D call: TRBD1 (6 bases). Trimming shortened V by 1 base and J by 12 bases, and 13 bases separated the two germline ends. Per the germline V gene, CDR1 is SGHRS and CDR2 is YFSETQ. The length of the CDR3 is 12 residues. CDR3 in amino acids: CASSLIGGVSFF. The DNA for the CDR3 is TGCGCCAGCAGCTTGATTGGGGGCGTATCTTTCTTT.

This clonotype was observed a few times. The rearrangement links TRBV3-1 to TRBJ2-3; possibly TRBD1 or TRBD2 for D (5 bases each). The CDR3 loop spans 18 amino acids. Germline V gene lookup returns CDR1 LGHDT and CDR2 YNNKEL (reference sequence). V was shortened by 0 bases and J by 1 base, with 17 bases between the two germline ends. The CDR3 reads CASSQDLPGTHGTDTQYF. CDR3 bases: TGTGCCAGCAGCCAAGACCTTCCAGGGACCCACGGCACAGATACGCAGTATTTT.

This rearrangement joins TRBV6-6 to TRBJ1-1; 9 positions agree with TRBD1. Germline values: CDR1 MNHNY, CDR2 SVGAGI (reference sequence). V lost 5 bases to trimming and J lost 1 base; unmatched junction nucleotides: 2. There are 14 residues in the CDR3. In DNA, the CDR3 is TGTGCCAGCAGTGGACAGGGGACGAACACTGAAGCTTTCTTT. Amino acids: CASSGQGTNTEAFF.

The genes are TRBV7-2 and TRBJ2-5; 12 bases are shared with TRBD2. The CDR3 contains 16 residues. Trimming removed 4 bases from V and 1 base from J; junction bases left unmatched: 4. CDR1 is SGHTA and CDR2 is FQGNSA in the germline V gene. The CDR3 DNA sequence: TGTGCCAGCAGCTCGAGGACTAGCGGGGTCCAAGAGACCCAGTACTTC. Amino acid sequence: CASSSRTSGVQETQYF.

The chain couples TRBV7-2 to TRBJ1-2; no definite D call. Trimming pared 6 bases from V and 0 bases from J, leaving 14 bases between. CDR1 and CDR2 (germline): SGHTA, FQGNSA. CDR3 size: 15 residues. For the CDR3, the DNA is TGTGCCAGCAGTCTCGGGTGGCAGACTAACTATGGCTACACCTTC. Amino acid sequence: CASSLGWQTNYGYTF. The full variable domain, rest sourced from reference TRBV7-2 and TRBJ1-2, is GAGVSQSPSNKVTEKGKDVELRCDPISGHTALYWYRQSLGQGLEFLIYFQGNSAPDKSGLPSDRFSAERTGGSVSTLTIQRTQQEDSAVYLCASSLGWQTNYGYTFGSGTRLTVV.

The V and J genes are TRBV5-5 and TRBJ2-7, with 14 bases identical to TRBD2. Looked up from germline, CDR1 is SGHKS and CDR2 is YYEKEE (reference sequence). This CDR3 has 16 residues. Trimming cost V 4 bases and J 4 bases; bases outside gene matches: 7. CDR3 nucleotides: TGTGCCAGCAGCCCTGGGACTAGCGGGAGAAGATACGAGCAGTACTTC. Protein: CASSPGTSGRRYEQYF.

This chain uses TRBV4-2 with TRBJ2-7; 7 bases align to TRBD2. CDR1 and CDR2 (germline): LGHNA, YNFKEQ. V lost 1 base and J lost 6; bases outside the gene matches: 0. CDR3 length: 12 amino acids. The CDR3 here is CASSQGEGEQYF. In DNA, the CDR3 is TGTGCCAGCAGCCAAGGGGAGGGCGAGCAGTACTTC.

The rearrangement joins TRBV7-2 to TRBJ2-2; 8 nucleotides match TRBD1. CDR1 and CDR2 from the germline V gene are SGHTA and FQGNSA. This CDR3 comprises 15 residues. V was clipped by 5 bases and J by 1 base; unmatched bases: 3. The CDR3 spells CASSRDRRNTGELFF. CDR3 bases: TGTGCCAGCAGCCGGGACAGGAGGAACACCGGGGAGCTGTTTTTT.

DNA of the CDR3: TGTGCCAGCAGTTGGACAGGGGTTGGCAATGAGCAGTTCTTC. Amino acid sequence: CASSWTGVGNEQFF. The chain is built from TRBV28 and TRBJ2-1; 9 bases are a match to TRBD1. V was pared by 4 bases and J by 6 bases, with 4 bases of the junction left unmatched. Germline V gene data show CDR1 as MDHEN and CDR2 as SYDVKM. This CDR3 contains 14 residues. Full variable domain (outside the CDR3, taken from reference TRBV28 and TRBJ2-1): DVKVTQSSRYLVKRTGEKVFLECVQDMDHENMFWYRQDPGLGLRLIYFSYDVKMKEKGDIPEGYSVSREKKERFSLILESASTNQTSMYLCASSWTGVGNEQFFGPGTRLTVL.

The chain employs TRBV6-2 or TRBV6-3 and TRBJ2-5; 8 nucleotides match TRBD1. The CDR3 is 16 residues long. Germline values: CDR1 MNHEY, CDR2 SVGEGT. Trimming at V came to 4 bases and at J to 11 bases, leaving 18 bases not matched to a gene. CDR3 DNA: TGTGCCAGCAGTTTGAGGGTTGGGACAGGCCACGAAGAGCAGTACTTC. Translation: CASSLRVGTGHEEQYF.

This sequence joins TRBV6-2 or TRBV6-3 and TRBJ1-1, with 8 bases fitting TRBD1. V dropped 6 bases and J dropped 3; count of bases not matched to a gene: 6. The CDR3 has 14 amino acids. Germline CDR1 reads MNHEY; CDR2 reads SVGEGT. As DNA, the CDR3 is TGTGCCAGCAGCGCGACAGGGGTACACACTGAAGCTTTCTTT. It is translated as CASSATGVHTEAFF.

V is TRBV11-2 and J is TRBJ1-6; D might be TRBD1 (6 bases). Trimming took off 5 bases at V and 7 bases at J, with 15 bases between the two ends. The CDR3 loop spans 15 amino acids. CDR1 and CDR2 from the germline V gene are SGHAT and FQNNGV. CDR3 in amino acids: CASSPRPDRNSPLHF. In DNA, the CDR3 is TGTGCCAGCAGCCCCCGTCCGGACAGAAATTCACCCCTCCACTTT.